The 30 T cell receptor beta chains in this list originate from one sample, sequenced in a study of blood T cell repertoires in COVID-19. Generated by immunoSEQ multiplex PCR, the TCRdb table keeps only in-frame clones and is missing some. The data hold around 270,000 clones, with 91% observed a single time. Sequencing was performed on peripheral blood. The receptors stem from a person between 18 and 35 years old with COVID-19, enrolled during active disease.

This clone appeared once. The CDR3 loop reads CASSEAHSGLYGYTF. The CDR3 DNA sequence: TGTGCCAGCAGTGAAGCGCATTCAGGGCTCTATGGCTACACCTTC. This rearrangement joins TRBV6-1 to TRBJ1-2; the D gene is possibly TRBD1 (5 bases). With 0 bases removed from V and 4 bases from J, the gap between germline ends came to 12 bases. Germline V gene data show CDR1 as MNHNS and CDR2 as SASEGT. The CDR3 is made up of 15 amino acids.

The chain couples TRBV7-9 to TRBJ2-7, with a weak D call TRBD1 (6 bases). This CDR3 contains 12 residues. Trimming shortened V by 8 bases and J by 3 bases, and 11 bases separated the two germline ends. In germline, CDR1 is SEHNR, CDR2 FQNEAQ (reference sequence). CDR3 amino acids: CASSRDNYEQYF. CDR3 DNA: TGTGCCAGCTCCAGGGACAACTACGAGCAGTACTTC.

The V gene is TRBV4-3, the J gene TRBJ1-3, with TRBD1 identical over 11 bases. The junction had 5 bases not matched to a gene; V was cut back by 1 base and J by 9 bases. The CDR3 extends over 15 amino acids. CDR1 LGHNA and CDR2 YSLEER come from the germline V gene. As DNA, the CDR3 is TGCGCCAGCAGCCAAGTTGGACAGGGGGCTACCACCATATATTTT. It is translated as CASSQVGQGATTIYF.

As DNA, the CDR3 is TGCAGCGTTGAAGTTCCGGAGACCCAGTACTTC. Its translation is CSVEVPETQYF. V gene TRBV29-1 combines with J gene TRBJ2-5; D is ambiguous. Germline V gene data show CDR1 as SQVTM and CDR2 as ANQGSEA. The CDR3 has 11 amino acids. Trimming pared 1 base from V and 5 bases from J, leaving 5 bases between. Filled out from reference TRBV29-1 and TRBJ2-5, the complete variable domain reads SAVISQKPSRDICQRGTSLTIQCQVDSQVTMMFWYRQQPGQSLTLIATANQGSEATYESGFVIDKFPISRPNLTFSTLTVSNMSPEDSSIYLCSVEVPETQYFGPGTRLLVL.

The CDR3 reads CASNDRSTDTQYF. The CDR3 DNA sequence: TGTGCCAGCAACGACAGGAGCACAGATACGCAGTATTTT. This chain joins TRBV6-6 and TRBJ2-3, with D possibly TRBD1 on 6 matching bases. The CDR3 length is 13 residues. Trimming pared 7 bases from V and 0 bases from J, leaving 8 bases between. CDR1 and CDR2 (germline): MNHNY, SVGAGI (reference sequence).

The rearrangement joins TRBV6-1 to TRBJ2-3; D is unresolved. The CDR3 covers 14 residues. V lost 7 bases and J 0 bases, leaving 11 bases between the germline ends. The V gene's germline CDR1 is MNHNS and CDR2 SASEGT. The CDR3: CASMKTVSTDTQYF. CDR3 bases: TGTGCCAGCATGAAAACAGTTAGCACAGATACGCAGTATTTT.

The chain combines TRBV6-2 or TRBV6-3 with TRBJ1-2, with D uncertain. V lost 0 bases and J 0 bases, leaving 8 bases between the germline ends. The CDR3 covers 15 residues. The germline V gene encodes CDR1 MNHEY and CDR2 SVGEGT. This CDR3 is CASSYSRAANYGYTF. The CDR3 DNA reads TGTGCCAGCAGTTACTCGAGGGCGGCTAACTATGGCTACACCTTC.

The V call is TRBV5-6, the J call TRBJ2-5; D call uncertain. Germline V gives CDR1 SGHDT, CDR2 YYEEEE. Trimming cost V 0 bases and J 0 bases, with 12 bases left between them. The CDR3 contains 16 residues. CDR3 in amino acids: CASSLGYGSYQETQYF. Written as DNA, the CDR3 is TGTGCCAGCAGCTTGGGATATGGCTCGTACCAAGAGACCCAGTACTTC.

The V gene is TRBV6-4, the J gene TRBJ1-1; the match to TRBD1 covers 8 bases. There are 14 residues in the CDR3. CDR1 MRHNA and CDR2 SNTAGT come from the germline V gene. Trimming took 2 bases from V and 7 from J; bases not matched to a gene: 6. In nucleotides, the CDR3 is TGTGCCAGCAGTGACGGGACAGACAGGGGTGAAGCTTTCTTT. This codes for CASSDGTDRGEAFF.

The chain uses TRBV6-5 and TRBJ2-3, with TRBD2 matching over 9 bases. Germline CDR1 and CDR2: MNHEY and SVGAGI. This CDR3 has 13 amino acids. V lost 2 bases to trimming and J lost 8 bases; unmatched junction nucleotides: 2. The CDR3 is CASSYGAGGTQYF. The CDR3 DNA follows: TGTGCCAGCAGTTACGGAGCGGGAGGTACGCAGTATTTT.

The chain joins TRBV28 to TRBJ2-7; 8 nucleotides match TRBD2. Unmatched junction bases numbered 11, after V lost 6 bases and J lost 4 bases. The CDR3 extends over 15 amino acids. The germline CDR1 and CDR2 sequences are MDHEN and SYDVKM. CDR3 sequence: CASRPRSGSRYEQYF. DNA of the CDR3: TGTGCCAGCAGGCCCCGAAGCGGGAGTAGATACGAGCAGTACTTC.

The chain combines TRBV3-1 (or the pseudogene TRBV3-2) with TRBJ2-3; 7 bases are shared with TRBD2. V shed 1 base, J shed 0 bases, and the junction held 4 bases outside the gene matches. The CDR3 covers 16 residues. Germline V lookup: CDR1 LGHDT, CDR2 YNNKEL (reference sequence). CDR3 DNA sequence: TGTGCCAGCAGCCAAGGACTAGCAGCTAGCACAGATACGCAGTATTTT. Residues: CASSQGLAASTDTQYF.

The V call is TRBV9, the J call TRBJ1-5; 7 bases are shared with TRBD1. Germline V gene data show CDR1 as SGDLS and CDR2 as YYNGEE. CDR3 length: 15 amino acids. Trimming took 3 bases from V and 3 from J; bases not matched to a gene: 6. The DNA for the CDR3 is TGTGCCAGCAGCGCTGCAGGGGGGAACAATCAGCCCCAGCATTTT. It codes for CASSAAGGNNQPQHF.

This chain links TRBV6-5 with TRBJ2-3; perhaps TRBD1 as D (5 bases). Germline CDR1 and CDR2: MNHEY and SVGAGI. V lost 8 bases and J 6 bases, leaving 18 bases between the germline ends. The CDR3 length is 14 residues. CDR3 residues: CASQGLGVTDTQYF. CDR3 in DNA: TGTGCCAGCCAAGGCCTAGGGGTGACGGATACGCAGTATTTT.

This clone qualifies as medium-sized. This chain connects TRBV4-2 to TRBJ2-7; no clear D. This CDR3 comprises 15 residues. V lost 0 bases to trimming and J lost 5 bases, with 14 bases between them. Looked up from germline, CDR1 is LGHNA and CDR2 is YNFKEQ. The DNA of the CDR3 is TGTGCCAGCAGCCAAGATATCGGGTCGGCGAACGAGCAGTACTTC. It encodes CASSQDIGSANEQYF.

This chain uses TRBV13 with TRBJ2-3; maybe TRBD2 (5 bases). Germline loops: CDR1 PRHDT, CDR2 FYEKMQ (reference sequence). The CDR3 runs 16 residues. Trimming cost V 5 bases and J 2 bases, with 17 bases left between them. The CDR3 nucleotides are TGTGCCAGCAGCCTAGAGGGAGAGGACCCCACAGATACGCAGTATTTT. Its translation: CASSLEGEDPTDTQYF.

The gene calls are TRBV10-2 and TRBJ1-5; TRBD1 might be the D (6 bases). This CDR3 has 13 residues. Germline CDR1 is WSHSY and CDR2 is SAAADI. V was trimmed by 2 bases and J by 7 bases, leaving 9 bases between them. The CDR3 here is CASSEQGRQPQHF. CDR3 nucleotide sequence: TGCGCCAGCAGTGAGCAGGGGCGGCAGCCCCAGCATTTT.

The chain uses TRBV5-1 and TRBJ2-2, with D possibly TRBD1 on 7 matching bases. Per the germline V gene, CDR1 is SGHRS and CDR2 is YFSETQ. V lost 4 bases to trimming and J lost 4 bases, with 11 bases between them. This CDR3 is 14 amino acids long. The CDR3 region has the DNA TGCGCCAGCAGCGCGGGACAGTTCACCGGGGAGCTGTTTTTT. Amino acids: CASSAGQFTGELFF. Drawing the rest from reference TRBV5-1 and TRBJ2-2, the complete variable domain is KAGVTQTPRYLIKTRGQQVTLSCSPISGHRSVSWYQQTPGQGLQFLFEYFSETQRNKGNFPGRFSGRQFSNSRSEMNVSTLELGDSALYLCASSAGQFTGELFFGEGSRLTVL.

The rearrangement links TRBV7-8 to TRBJ2-2, with 10 bases fitting TRBD1. In germline, CDR1 is SGHVS, CDR2 FQNEAQ. Germline trimming cut 5 bases from V and 4 bases from J; bases unmatched to any gene: 7. This CDR3 region has 16 residues. The DNA of the CDR3 is TGTGCCAGCAGCCCCCCCGGGACAGGGGCCACCGGGGAGCTGTTTTTT. Translating gives CASSPPGTGATGELFF.

This chain uses TRBV5-1 with TRBJ2-3; no definite D call. The germline V and J ends were trimmed by 0 bases and 0 bases, with 8 bases remaining between them. Germline V gene lookup returns CDR1 SGHRS and CDR2 YFSETQ. The CDR3 consists of 15 residues. The DNA for the CDR3 is TGCGCCAGCAGCTTGGGACTGACGAGCACAGATACGCAGTATTTT. The encoded protein is CASSLGLTSTDTQYF.

The V call is TRBV4-3, the J call TRBJ2-3; TRBD2 agrees at 7 bases. The CDR3 has 16 amino acids. In germline, CDR1 is LGHNA, CDR2 YSLEER. V gave up 0 bases and J gave up 2 bases; unmatched junction bases: 5. For the CDR3, the DNA is TGCGCCAGCAGCCAAGACTCAGCGGGGACCACAGATACGCAGTATTTT. This sequence encodes CASSQDSAGTTDTQYF.

The gene calls are TRBV11-2 and TRBJ2-1; 9 nucleotides agree with TRBD1. This CDR3 has 15 amino acids. V gave up 5 bases and J gave up 6 bases; unmatched junction bases: 8. Germline V CDR1 and CDR2: SGHAT, FQNNGV. CDR3 bases: TGTGCCAGCAGCAGCCAGGGGGGACAGGGCAATGAGCAGTTCTTC. Protein: CASSSQGGQGNEQFF.

V and J are TRBV4-1 and TRBJ1-1; 10 positions match TRBD1. CDR3 size: 12 residues. Germline-derived CDR1 and CDR2 are MGHRA and YSYEKL. V lost 4 bases and J lost 11; bases outside the gene matches: 4. The CDR3 nucleotides are TGCGCCAGCAGCCCAGGGACAGGGGATGCTTTCTTT. Translated: CASSPGTGDAFF.

This sequence joins TRBV24-1 and TRBJ2-1; no firm D call. The CDR3 is 11 amino acids. V shed 8 bases and J shed 4 bases, with 5 bases lying between them. The germline CDR1 and CDR2 sequences are KGHDR and SFDVKD. The CDR3: CATTFYNEQFF. The DNA of the CDR3 is TGTGCCACCACCTTTTACAATGAGCAGTTCTTC.

The chain carries TRBV4-1 and TRBJ2-7, with TRBD1 as a possible D gene (5 bases). Trimming removed 0 bases from V and 1 base from J, with 10 bases in between. The germline V gene has CDR1 MGHRA and CDR2 YSYEKL. This CDR3 contains 15 residues. CDR3 sequence: CASSQDWGASYEQYF. The CDR3 coding sequence is TGCGCCAGCAGCCAAGATTGGGGCGCATCCTACGAGCAGTACTTC.

This chain connects TRBV4-1 to TRBJ1-4; D remains ambiguous. Per germline, CDR1 MGHRA and CDR2 YSYEKL. This CDR3 has 16 amino acids. Between the trimmed V and J ends, which lost 1 base and 7 bases, there was a span of 16 bases. CDR3 sequence: CASSQAAWREGEKLFF. The CDR3 DNA follows: TGCGCCAGCAGCCAAGCGGCATGGAGGGAAGGTGAAAAACTGTTTTTT.

The chain couples TRBV3-1 (or the pseudogene TRBV3-2) to TRBJ2-1; 14 positions agree with TRBD2. Germline CDR1 LGHDT, CDR2 YNNKEL (reference sequence). Trimming at V came to 4 bases and at J to 0 bases, leaving 11 bases not matched to a gene. This CDR3 comprises 20 residues. CDR3 amino acids: CASSRAPGLAGVRSYNEQFF. DNA for the CDR3: TGTGCCAGCAGCCGAGCGCCGGGACTAGCGGGAGTTCGCTCCTACAATGAGCAGTTCTTC.

The chain recombines TRBV29-1 with TRBJ1-4; TRBD1 agrees at 7 bases. The CDR3 runs to 14 residues. The ends lost 5 bases at V and 2 bases at J; junction bases unmatched: 5. The germline V gene has CDR1 SQVTM and CDR2 ANQGSEA. In DNA, the CDR3 is TGCAGCGTTCGCAGGGGGAATACTAATGAAAAACTGTTTTTT. Translating gives CSVRRGNTNEKLFF.

This chain joins TRBV7-9 and TRBJ1-1; D ambiguous. Germline lookup yields CDR1 SEHNR and CDR2 FQNEAQ (reference sequence). CDR3 length: 13 amino acids. V dropped 5 bases and J dropped 0 bases, with 7 bases sitting between them. CDR3 sequence (DNA): TGTGCCAGCAGCACCACAGTGAACACTGAAGCTTTCTTT. Encoded protein: CASSTTVNTEAFF. The full variable domain, with the rest looked up from reference TRBV7-9 and TRBJ1-1, is DTGVSQNPRHKITKRGQNVTFRCDPISEHNRLYWYRQTLGQGPEFLTYFQNEAQLEKSRLLSDRFSAERPKGSFSTLEIQRTEQGDSAMYLCASSTTVNTEAFFGQGTRLTVV.

The rearrangement uses TRBV11-2 and TRBJ2-7, with D perhaps TRBD2 (5 bases). CDR3 length equals 12 residues. Germline assignment: CDR1 SGHAT and CDR2 FQNNGV. Trimming removed 5 bases from V and 6 bases from J, with 11 bases in between. Here the CDR3 reads CASSGTGFEQYF. The CDR3 nucleotides are TGTGCCAGCAGCGGCACGGGATTCGAGCAGTACTTC.